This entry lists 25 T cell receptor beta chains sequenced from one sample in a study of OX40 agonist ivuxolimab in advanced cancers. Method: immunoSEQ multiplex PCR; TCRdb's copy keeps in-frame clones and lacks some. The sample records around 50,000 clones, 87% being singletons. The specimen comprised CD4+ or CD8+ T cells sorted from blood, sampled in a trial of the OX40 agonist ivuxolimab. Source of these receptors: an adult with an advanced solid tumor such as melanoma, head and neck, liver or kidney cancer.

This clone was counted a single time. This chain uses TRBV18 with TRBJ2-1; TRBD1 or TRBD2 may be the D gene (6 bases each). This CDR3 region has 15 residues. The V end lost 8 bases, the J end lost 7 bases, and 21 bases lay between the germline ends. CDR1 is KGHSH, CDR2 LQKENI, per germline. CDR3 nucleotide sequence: TGTGCCAGCAAAAAGGGGGGCCCTTCGGGTAATGAGCAGTTCTTC. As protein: CASKKGGPSGNEQFF.

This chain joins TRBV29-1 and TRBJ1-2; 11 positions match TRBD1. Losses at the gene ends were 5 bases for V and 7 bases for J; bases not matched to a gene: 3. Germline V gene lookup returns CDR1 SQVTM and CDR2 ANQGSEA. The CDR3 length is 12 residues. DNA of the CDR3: TGCAGCGTTTCGGGACAGGGGGGTGGCTACACCTTC. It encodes CSVSGQGGGYTF.

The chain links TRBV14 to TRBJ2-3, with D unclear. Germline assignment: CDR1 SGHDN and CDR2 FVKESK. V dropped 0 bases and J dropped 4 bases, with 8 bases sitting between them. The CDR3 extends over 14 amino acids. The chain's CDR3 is CASSQEGGPDTQYF. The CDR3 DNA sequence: TGTGCCAGCAGCCAAGAGGGTGGCCCAGATACGCAGTATTTT.

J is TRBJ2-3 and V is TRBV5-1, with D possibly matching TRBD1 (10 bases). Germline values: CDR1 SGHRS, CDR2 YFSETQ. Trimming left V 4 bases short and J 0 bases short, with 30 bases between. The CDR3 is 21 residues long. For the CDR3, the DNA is TGCGCCAGCAGCCTCCACCCCGGGACAGGGGTAACTAGCGGGAGCACAGATACGCAGTATTTT. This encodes CASSLHPGTGVTSGSTDTQYF.

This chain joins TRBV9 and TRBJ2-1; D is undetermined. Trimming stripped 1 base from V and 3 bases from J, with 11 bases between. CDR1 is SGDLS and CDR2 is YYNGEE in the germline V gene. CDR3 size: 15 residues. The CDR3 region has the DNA TGTGCCAGCAGCGTACGCGTAGCAGACTACAATGAGCAGTTCTTC. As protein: CASSVRVADYNEQFF.

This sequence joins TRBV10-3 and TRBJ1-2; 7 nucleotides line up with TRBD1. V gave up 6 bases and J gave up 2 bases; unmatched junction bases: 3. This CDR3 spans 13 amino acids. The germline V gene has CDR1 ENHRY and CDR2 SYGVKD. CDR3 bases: TGTGCCATCAGCCAGGGACAGAACTATGGCTACACCTTC. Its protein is CAISQGQNYGYTF.

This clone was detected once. CDR3 in amino acids: CASSGGGTEAFF. CDR3 in DNA: TGTGCCAGCAGCGGGGGGGGTACTGAAGCTTTCTTT. The chain links TRBV28 to TRBJ1-1; a weak D match, TRBD1 (5 bases). The CDR3 covers 12 residues. Trimming removed 6 bases from V and 5 bases from J, with 10 bases in between. CDR1 and CDR2 from the germline V gene are MDHEN and SYDVKM.

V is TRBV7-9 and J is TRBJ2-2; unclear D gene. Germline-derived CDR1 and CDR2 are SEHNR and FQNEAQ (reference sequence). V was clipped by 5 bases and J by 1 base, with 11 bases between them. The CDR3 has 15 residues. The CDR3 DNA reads TGTGCCAGCAGCCTCTCGTCCTTGAACACCGGGGAGCTGTTTTTT. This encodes CASSLSSLNTGELFF.

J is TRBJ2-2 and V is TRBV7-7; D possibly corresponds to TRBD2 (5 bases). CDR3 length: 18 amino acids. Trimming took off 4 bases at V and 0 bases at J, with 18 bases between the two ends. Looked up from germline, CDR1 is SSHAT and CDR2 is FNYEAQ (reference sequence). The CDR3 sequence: CASSSRTLEGTNTGELFF. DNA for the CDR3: TGTGCCAGCAGCTCCCGGACTTTAGAGGGAACGAACACCGGGGAGCTGTTTTTT.

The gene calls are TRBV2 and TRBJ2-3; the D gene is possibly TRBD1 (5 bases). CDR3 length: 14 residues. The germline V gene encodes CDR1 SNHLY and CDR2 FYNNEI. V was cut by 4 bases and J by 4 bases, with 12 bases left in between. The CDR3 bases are TGTGCCAGCAGTGGGACATTCGCGCCAGATACGCAGTATTTT. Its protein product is CASSGTFAPDTQYF. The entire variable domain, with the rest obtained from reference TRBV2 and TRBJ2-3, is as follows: EPEVTQTPSHQVTQMGQEVILRCVPISNHLYFYWYRQILGQKVEFLVSFYNNEISEKSEIFDDQFSVERPDGSNFTLKIRSTKLEDSAMYFCASSGTFAPDTQYFGPGTRLTVL.

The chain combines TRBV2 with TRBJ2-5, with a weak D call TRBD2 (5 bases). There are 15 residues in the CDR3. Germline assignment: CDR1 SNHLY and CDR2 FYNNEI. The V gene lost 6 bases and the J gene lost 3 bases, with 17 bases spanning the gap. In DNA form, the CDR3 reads TGTGCCAGCAGCCCTCGAGGGATGCGGGAAGAGACCCAGTACTTC. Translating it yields CASSPRGMREETQYF.

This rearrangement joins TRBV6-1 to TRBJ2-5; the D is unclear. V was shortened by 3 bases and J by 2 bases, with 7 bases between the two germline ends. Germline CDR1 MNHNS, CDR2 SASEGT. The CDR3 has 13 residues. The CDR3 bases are TGTGCCAGCAGTGACTGGGCTCAAGAGACCCAGTACTTC. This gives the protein CASSDWAQETQYF.

The CDR3 region is CASSLRADRMNTEAFF. The CDR3 DNA is TGTGCCAGCAGCCTCAGGGCGGACAGGATGAACACTGAAGCTTTCTTT. The chain combines TRBV7-2 with TRBJ1-1; 7 nucleotides line up with TRBD1. Germline lookup yields CDR1 SGHTA and CDR2 FQGNSA. This CDR3 has 16 residues. J gave up 0 bases and V 5 bases, and 9 bases lay outside the gene matches.

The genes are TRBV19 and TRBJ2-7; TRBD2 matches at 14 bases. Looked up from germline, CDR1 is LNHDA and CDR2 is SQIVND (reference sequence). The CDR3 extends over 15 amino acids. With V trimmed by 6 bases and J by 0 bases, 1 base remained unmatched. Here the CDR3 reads CASRGTSGSSYEQYF. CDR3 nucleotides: TGTGCCAGTAGGGGGACTAGCGGGAGCTCCTACGAGCAGTACTTC.

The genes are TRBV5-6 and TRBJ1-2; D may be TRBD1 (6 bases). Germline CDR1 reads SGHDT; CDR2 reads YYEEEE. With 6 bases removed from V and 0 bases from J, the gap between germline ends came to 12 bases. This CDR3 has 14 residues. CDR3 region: CASTSRGTNYGYTF. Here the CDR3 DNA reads TGTGCCAGCACTTCGAGGGGGACTAACTATGGCTACACCTTC. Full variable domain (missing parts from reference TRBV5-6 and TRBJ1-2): DAGVTQSPTHLIKTRGQQVTLRCSPKSGHDTVSWYQQALGQGPQFIFQYYEEEERQRGNFPDRFSGHQFPNYSSELNVNALLLGDSALYLCASTSRGTNYGYTFGSGTRLTVV.

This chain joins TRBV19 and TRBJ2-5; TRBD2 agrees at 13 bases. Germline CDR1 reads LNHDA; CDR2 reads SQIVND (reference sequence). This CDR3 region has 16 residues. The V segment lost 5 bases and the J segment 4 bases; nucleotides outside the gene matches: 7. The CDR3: CASSHRTSGSVETQYF. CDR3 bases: TGTGCCAGTAGTCACCGGACTAGCGGGAGCGTAGAGACCCAGTACTTC.

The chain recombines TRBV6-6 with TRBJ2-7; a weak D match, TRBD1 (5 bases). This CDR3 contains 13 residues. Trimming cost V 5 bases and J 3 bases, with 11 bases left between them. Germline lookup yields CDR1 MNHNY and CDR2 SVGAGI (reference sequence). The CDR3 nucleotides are TGTGCCAGCAGTCCGGACACTTTCTACGAGCAGTACGTC. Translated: CASSPDTFYEQYV.

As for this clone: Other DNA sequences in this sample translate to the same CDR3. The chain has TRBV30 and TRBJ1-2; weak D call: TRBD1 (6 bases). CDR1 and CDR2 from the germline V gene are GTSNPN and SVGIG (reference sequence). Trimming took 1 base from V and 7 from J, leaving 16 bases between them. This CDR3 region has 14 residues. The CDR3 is CAWSGGGRDGGYTF. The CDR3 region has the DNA TGTGCCTGGAGTGGTGGGGGGCGCGACGGTGGCTACACCTTC.

The CDR3 nucleotides read TGCGCCAGCAGTGAAGGAGGGGACTATGGCTACACCTTC. This sequence encodes CASSEGGDYGYTF. The chain employs TRBV10-1 and TRBJ1-2; maybe TRBD1 (5 bases). This CDR3 spans 13 amino acids. The V end lost 3 bases, the J end lost 3 bases, and 8 bases lay between the germline ends. Germline lookup yields CDR1 WNHNN and CDR2 SYGVQD (reference sequence).

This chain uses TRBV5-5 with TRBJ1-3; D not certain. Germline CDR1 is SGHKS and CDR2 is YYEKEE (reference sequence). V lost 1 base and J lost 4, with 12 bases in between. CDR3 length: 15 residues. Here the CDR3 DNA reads TGTGCCAGCAGCTTGAGTGTGGCGCCCGGAAACACCATATATTTT. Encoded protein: CASSLSVAPGNTIYF.

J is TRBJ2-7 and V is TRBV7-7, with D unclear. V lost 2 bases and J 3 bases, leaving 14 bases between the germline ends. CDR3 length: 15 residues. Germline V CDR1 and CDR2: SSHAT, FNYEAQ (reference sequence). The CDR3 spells CASSLSLREDYEQYF. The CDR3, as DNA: TGTGCCAGCAGCTTATCTTTGCGAGAGGACTACGAGCAGTACTTC.

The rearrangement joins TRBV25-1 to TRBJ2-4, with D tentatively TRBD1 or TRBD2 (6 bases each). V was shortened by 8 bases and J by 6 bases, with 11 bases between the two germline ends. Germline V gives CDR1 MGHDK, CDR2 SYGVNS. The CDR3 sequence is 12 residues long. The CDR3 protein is CASGGTSNIQYF. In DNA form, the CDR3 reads TGTGCCAGCGGGGGGACATCAAACATTCAGTACTTC.

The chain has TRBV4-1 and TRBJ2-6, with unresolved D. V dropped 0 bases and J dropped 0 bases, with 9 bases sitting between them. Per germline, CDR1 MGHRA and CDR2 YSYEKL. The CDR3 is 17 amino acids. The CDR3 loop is CASSQEQRSSGANVLTF. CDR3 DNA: TGCGCCAGCAGCCAAGAACAAAGGAGCTCTGGGGCCAACGTCCTGACTTTC.

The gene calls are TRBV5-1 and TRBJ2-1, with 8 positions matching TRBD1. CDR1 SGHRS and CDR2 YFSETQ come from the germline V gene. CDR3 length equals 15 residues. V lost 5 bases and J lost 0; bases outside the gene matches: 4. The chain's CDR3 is CASRAGQGSYNEQFF. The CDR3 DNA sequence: TGCGCCAGCAGGGCTGGACAGGGCTCCTACAATGAGCAGTTCTTC.

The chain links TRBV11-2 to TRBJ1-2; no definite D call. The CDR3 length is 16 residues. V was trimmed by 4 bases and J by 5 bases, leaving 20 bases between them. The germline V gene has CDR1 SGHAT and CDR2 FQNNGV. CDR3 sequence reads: CASSSPRWAARYGYTF. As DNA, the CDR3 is TGTGCCAGCAGCTCCCCAAGGTGGGCCGCCCGGTATGGCTACACCTTC.